Below are 9 T cell receptor beta chains sequenced from a single sample in a study of T cells in Graves' hyperthyroidism and ophthalmopathy (dated by TCRdb to about 2019). To prepare the library, multiplex PCR was applied. Instrument on record: Illumina HiSeq 2000. Amplification of TCR beta CDR3 regions was carried out from RNA transcripts. A first-round RT-PCR of the TCR CDR3 used the HTBI primer set with the Qiagen OneStep RT-PCR kit. Starting from the raw public reads, TCRdb applied fastp trimming at Q25, assembled clones with MiXCR and retained in-frame beta chains. Rows merge per CDR3 protein into single entries with the most common DNA and genes. The sample table holds roughly 300,000 distinct CDR3 sequences, of which approximately 15% were seen once. The ten biggest clones cover 20% to 25% of the sample. The sequencing sample was made of blood. The receptors originated from a woman aged 30 to 39 with Graves' hyperthyroidism.

Regarding this clonotype: At one of its ends the junction is not consistent with the germline gene, which may arise from a read error. The chain recombines TRBV2 with TRBJ2-5, with D tentatively TRBD1 (5 bases). Germline V CDR1 and CDR2: SNHLY, FYNNEI. This CDR3 spans 14 amino acids. CDR3 coding DNA: TGTGCCAGCAGTGTTTTGACAGCCCAAGAGACCCGGTACTTC. Translating it yields CASSVLTAQETRYF.

This clonotype was counted at least ten times. The chain carries TRBV24-1 and TRBJ1-5, with D unresolved. In germline, CDR1 is KGHDR, CDR2 SFDVKD. The CDR3 has 13 residues. Trimming removed 1 base from V and 7 bases from J, with 7 bases in between. The CDR3 protein is CATSDFPGQPQHF. Here the CDR3 DNA reads TGTGCCACCAGTGATTTCCCAGGACAGCCCCAGCATTTT.

The table lists this clonotype with many counts. V and J are TRBV4-2 and TRBJ1-1; D is uncertain. Per the germline V gene, CDR1 is LGHNA and CDR2 is YNFKEQ. The V and J ends lost 0 bases and 0 bases respectively, with 2 bases between them. The CDR3 is made up of 13 amino acids. Here the CDR3 DNA reads TGTGCCAGCAGCCAAGACATGAACACTGAAGCTTTCTTT. It encodes CASSQDMNTEAFF.

V gene TRBV28 combines with J gene TRBJ2-3, with 9 positions matching TRBD1. The germline V gene has CDR1 MDHEN and CDR2 SYDVKM. V shed 5 bases, J shed 0 bases, and the junction held 6 bases outside the gene matches. This CDR3 spans 16 amino acids. The CDR3 is CASSPTGGPSTDTQYF. In nucleotides, the CDR3 is TGTGCCAGCAGTCCTACAGGGGGCCCTAGCACAGATACGCAGTATTTT.

The chain couples TRBV5-1 to TRBJ2-2; tentative D call: TRBD2 (7 bases). CDR3 length equals 13 residues. CDR1 and CDR2 from the germline V gene are SGHRS and YFSETQ. V gave up 4 bases and J gave up 4 bases, with 8 bases separating them. This CDR3 reads CASSGGATGELFF. The CDR3 DNA reads TGCGCCAGCAGCGGGGGGGCCACCGGGGAGCTGTTTTTT.

This clonotype was recorded at least ten times. J is TRBJ1-1 and V is TRBV11-1; D is unresolved. V lost 5 bases to trimming and J lost 0 bases, with 10 bases between them. CDR3 size: 14 residues. Germline CDR1 SGHAT, CDR2 FQDESV (reference sequence). The DNA of the CDR3 is TGTGCCAGCAGCGGGGTAGTCATGAACACTGAAGCTTTCTTT. Protein product: CASSGVVMNTEAFF.

V is TRBV10-1 and J is TRBJ2-1; perhaps TRBD2 as D (5 bases). Looked up from germline, CDR1 is WNHNN and CDR2 is SYGVQD (reference sequence). CDR3 size: 14 residues. Trimming took 6 bases from V and 5 from J, leaving 14 bases between them. CDR3 region: CASSKLEGDNEQFF. The CDR3 coding sequence is TGCGCCAGCAGCAAACTAGAAGGAGACAATGAGCAGTTCTTC.

This clonotype has ten or more counts. The chain is built from TRBV5-6 and TRBJ1-5; D unresolved. V was pared by 4 bases and J by 5 bases, with 16 bases between. Germline-derived CDR1 and CDR2 are SGHDT and YYEEEE. The CDR3 totals 15 residues. CDR3 amino acids: CASSRRTIGYQPQHF. CDR3 sequence (DNA): TGTGCCAGCAGCCGCCGGACCATAGGCTATCAGCCCCAGCATTTT.

This sequence joins TRBV4-3 and TRBJ2-1; 10 bases fit TRBD2. V trimming: 1 base; J trimming: 5 bases; junction bases outside the gene matches: 8. The CDR3 loop spans 17 amino acids. The germline gives CDR1 LGHNA, CDR2 YSLEER. CDR3: CASSQVGLAGENNEQFF. Written as DNA, the CDR3 is TGCGCCAGCAGCCAAGTAGGGCTAGCGGGAGAGAACAATGAGCAGTTCTTC.